This T cell receptor beta chain was sequenced for a study of T cells after yellow fever vaccination. TCRdb itself ran the 5' RACE reads through MiXCR, one entry per CDR3 protein. The repertoire holds 230,000 or so distinct CDR3 sequences, about 3.5% seen once, with under 20% in the top ten. This clonotype appeared many times. Its matching antigen is unknown. Study-level points and caveats: The study noted that FACS-sorted repertoires could contain abundant clonotypes contaminating from the bulk population. It was the secondary response that reached its peak faster, day 5 versus 15, but it was weaker.

V was pared by 6 bases and J by 3 bases, with 17 bases of the junction left unmatched. CDR3 size: 18 residues. CDR1 and CDR2 (germline): MNHEY, SVGEGT. This sample comprised PBMCs, obtained 15 days after the yellow fever booster vaccination. The TCR originated in a man aged 18 to 29 who received the YFV17D yellow fever vaccine. The rearrangement uses TRBV6-2 or TRBV6-3 and TRBJ1-1; 9 bases agree with TRBD1. CDR3 protein: CASRKDTGTGYHYTEAFF. CDR3 nucleotides: TGTGCCAGCAGGAAAGACACCGGGACAGGGTATCATTACACTGAAGCTTTCTTT.